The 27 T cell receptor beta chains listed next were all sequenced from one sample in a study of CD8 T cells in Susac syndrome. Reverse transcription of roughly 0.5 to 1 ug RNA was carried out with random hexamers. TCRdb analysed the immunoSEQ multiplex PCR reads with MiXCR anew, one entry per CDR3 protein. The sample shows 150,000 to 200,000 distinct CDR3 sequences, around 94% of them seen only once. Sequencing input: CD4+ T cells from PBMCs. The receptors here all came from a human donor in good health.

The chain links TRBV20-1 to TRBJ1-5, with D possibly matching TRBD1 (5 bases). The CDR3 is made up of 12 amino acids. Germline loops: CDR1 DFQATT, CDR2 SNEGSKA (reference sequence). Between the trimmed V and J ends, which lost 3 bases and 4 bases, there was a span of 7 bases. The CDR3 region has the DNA TGCAGTGCTAGCTCAGGGAATCAGCCCCAGCATTTT. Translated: CSASSGNQPQHF.

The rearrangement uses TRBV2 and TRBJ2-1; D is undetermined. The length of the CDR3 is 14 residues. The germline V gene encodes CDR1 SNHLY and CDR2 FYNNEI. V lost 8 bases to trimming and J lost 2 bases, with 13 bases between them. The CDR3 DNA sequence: TGTGCCAGCCCCCGAGACGGACCCTACAATGAGCAGTTCTTC. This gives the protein CASPRDGPYNEQFF.

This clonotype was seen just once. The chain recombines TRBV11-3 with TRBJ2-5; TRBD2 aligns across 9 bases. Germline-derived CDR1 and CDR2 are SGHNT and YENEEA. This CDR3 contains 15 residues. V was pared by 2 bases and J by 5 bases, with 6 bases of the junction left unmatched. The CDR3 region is CASSLFSGGKETQYF. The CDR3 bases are TGTGCCAGCAGCTTATTCAGCGGGGGGAAGGAGACCCAGTACTTC.

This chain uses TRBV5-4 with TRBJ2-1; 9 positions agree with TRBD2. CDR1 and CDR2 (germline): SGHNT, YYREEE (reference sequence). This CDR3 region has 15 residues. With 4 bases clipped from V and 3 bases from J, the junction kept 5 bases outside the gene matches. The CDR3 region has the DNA TGTGCCAGCAGCCGCGGGGGGGCGAACTACAATGAGCAGTTCTTC. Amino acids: CASSRGGANYNEQFF. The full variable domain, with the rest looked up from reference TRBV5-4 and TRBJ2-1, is ETGVTQSPTHLIKTRGQQVTLRCSSQSGHNTVSWYQQALGQGPQFIFQYYREEENGRGNFPPRFSGLQFPNYSSELNVNALELDDSALYLCASSRGGANYNEQFFGPGTRLTVL.

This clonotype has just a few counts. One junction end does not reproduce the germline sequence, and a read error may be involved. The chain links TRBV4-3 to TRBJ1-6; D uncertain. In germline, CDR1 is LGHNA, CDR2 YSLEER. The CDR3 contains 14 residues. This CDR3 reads CASSQGRYDSPLHF. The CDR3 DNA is TGCGCCAGTAGCCAAGGGAGGTATGATTCACCCCTCCACTTT.

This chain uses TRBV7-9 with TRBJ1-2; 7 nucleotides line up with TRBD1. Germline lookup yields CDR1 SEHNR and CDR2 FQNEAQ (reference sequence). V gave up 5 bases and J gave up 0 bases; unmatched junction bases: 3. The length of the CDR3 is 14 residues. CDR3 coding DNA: TGTGCCAGCAGCACCGGGACAGCTAACTATGGCTACACCTTC. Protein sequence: CASSTGTANYGYTF.

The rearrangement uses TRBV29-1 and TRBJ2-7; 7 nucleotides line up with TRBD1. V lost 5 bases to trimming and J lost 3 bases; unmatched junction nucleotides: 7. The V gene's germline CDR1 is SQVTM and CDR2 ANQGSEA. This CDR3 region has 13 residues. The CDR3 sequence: CSVQQGPLYEQYF. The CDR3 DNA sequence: TGCAGCGTTCAACAGGGGCCACTCTACGAGCAGTACTTC.

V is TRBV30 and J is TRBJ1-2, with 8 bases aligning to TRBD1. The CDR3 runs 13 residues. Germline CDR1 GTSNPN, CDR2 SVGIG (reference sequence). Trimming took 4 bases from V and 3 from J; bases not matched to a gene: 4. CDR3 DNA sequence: TGTGCCTGGATTCCGGGACAGGACTATGGCTACACCTTC. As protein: CAWIPGQDYGYTF.

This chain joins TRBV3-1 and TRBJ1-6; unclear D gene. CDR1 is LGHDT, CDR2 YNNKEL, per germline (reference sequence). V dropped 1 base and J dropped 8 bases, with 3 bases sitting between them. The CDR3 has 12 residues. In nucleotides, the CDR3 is TGTGCCAGCAGCCAAGCCGATTCACCCCTCCACTTT. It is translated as CASSQADSPLHF.

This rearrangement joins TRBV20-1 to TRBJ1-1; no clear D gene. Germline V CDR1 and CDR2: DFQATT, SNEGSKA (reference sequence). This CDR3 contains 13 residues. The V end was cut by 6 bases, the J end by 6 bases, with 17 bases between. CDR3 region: CSASVTGLAEAFF. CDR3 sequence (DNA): TGCAGTGCGTCGGTGACCGGCTTAGCTGAAGCTTTCTTT.

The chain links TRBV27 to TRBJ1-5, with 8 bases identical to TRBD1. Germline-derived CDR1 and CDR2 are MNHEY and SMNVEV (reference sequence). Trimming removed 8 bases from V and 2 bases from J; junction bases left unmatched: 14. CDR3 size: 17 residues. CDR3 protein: CASGRGQGAGGNQPQHF. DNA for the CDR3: TGTGCCAGCGGGAGAGGGCAGGGGGCCGGAGGCAATCAGCCCCAGCATTTT.

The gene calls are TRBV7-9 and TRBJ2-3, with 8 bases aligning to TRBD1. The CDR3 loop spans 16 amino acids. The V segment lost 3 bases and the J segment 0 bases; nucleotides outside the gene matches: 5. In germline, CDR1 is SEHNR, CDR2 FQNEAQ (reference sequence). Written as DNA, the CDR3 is TGTGCCAGCAGCTTCGGGACAGGTTCTAGCACAGATACGCAGTATTTT. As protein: CASSFGTGSSTDTQYF.

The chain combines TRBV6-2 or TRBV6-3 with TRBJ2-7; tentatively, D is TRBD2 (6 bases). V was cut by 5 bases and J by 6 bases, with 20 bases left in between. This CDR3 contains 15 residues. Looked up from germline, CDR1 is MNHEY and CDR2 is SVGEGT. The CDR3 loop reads CASSLRTGTGGEQYF. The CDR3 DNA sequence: TGTGCCAGCAGTCTCCGGACGGGCACCGGGGGCGAGCAGTACTTC.

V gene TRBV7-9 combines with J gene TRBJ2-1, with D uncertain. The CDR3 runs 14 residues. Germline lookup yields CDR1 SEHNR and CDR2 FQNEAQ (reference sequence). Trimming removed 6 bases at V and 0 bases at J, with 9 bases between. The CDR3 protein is CASSFSISYNEQFF. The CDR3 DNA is TGTGCCAGCAGTTTCTCGATCTCCTACAATGAGCAGTTCTTC.

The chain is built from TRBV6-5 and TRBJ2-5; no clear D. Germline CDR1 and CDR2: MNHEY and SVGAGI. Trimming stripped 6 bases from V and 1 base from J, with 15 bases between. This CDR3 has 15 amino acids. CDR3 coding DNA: TGTGCCAGCAGCCGAAGCAAGCAGAGCCAAGAGACCCAGTACTTC. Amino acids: CASSRSKQSQETQYF.

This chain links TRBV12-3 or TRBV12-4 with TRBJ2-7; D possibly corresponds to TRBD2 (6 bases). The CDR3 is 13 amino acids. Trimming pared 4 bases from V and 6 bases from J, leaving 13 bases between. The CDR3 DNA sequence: TGTGCCAGCAGTTCTTTACTAGCTGGCGAGCAGTACTTC. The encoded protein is CASSSLLAGEQYF.

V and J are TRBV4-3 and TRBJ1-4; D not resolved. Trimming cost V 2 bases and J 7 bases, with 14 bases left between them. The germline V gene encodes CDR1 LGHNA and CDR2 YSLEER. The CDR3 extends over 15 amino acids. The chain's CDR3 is CASSQFNRGGEKLFF. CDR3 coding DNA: TGCGCCAGCAGCCAATTCAACCGGGGTGGTGAAAAACTGTTTTTT.

CDR3 amino acids: CAKFSRRGLRNEQYF. The DNA for the CDR3 is TGTGCCAAATTCTCTAGACGGGGGCTTCGGAACGAGCAGTACTTC. The chain employs TRBV30 and TRBJ2-7, with D possibly called TRBD1 or TRBD2 (6 bases each). With 8 bases removed from V and 5 bases from J, the gap between germline ends came to 25 bases. This CDR3 is 15 amino acids long. In germline, CDR1 is GTSNPN, CDR2 SVGIG (reference sequence).

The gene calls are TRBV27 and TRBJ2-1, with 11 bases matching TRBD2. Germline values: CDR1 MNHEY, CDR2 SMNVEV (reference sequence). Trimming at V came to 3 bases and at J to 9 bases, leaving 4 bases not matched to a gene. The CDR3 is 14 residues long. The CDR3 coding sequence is TGTGCCAGCAGTTTGCTAGCGGGGGGCCTTGAGCAGTTCTTC. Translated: CASSLLAGGLEQFF.

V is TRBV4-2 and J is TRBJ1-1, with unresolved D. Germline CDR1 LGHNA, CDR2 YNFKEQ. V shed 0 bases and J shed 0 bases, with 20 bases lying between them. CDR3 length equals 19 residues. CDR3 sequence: CASSQDKVIRRTMNTEAFF. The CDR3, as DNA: TGTGCCAGCAGCCAAGACAAAGTGATACGGCGGACGATGAACACTGAAGCTTTCTTT.

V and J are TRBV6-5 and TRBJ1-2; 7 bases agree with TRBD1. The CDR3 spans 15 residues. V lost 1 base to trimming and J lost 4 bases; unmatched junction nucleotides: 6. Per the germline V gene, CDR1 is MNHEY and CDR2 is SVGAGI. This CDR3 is CASSYFNRGSYGYTF. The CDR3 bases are TGTGCCAGCAGTTACTTTAACAGGGGTAGCTATGGCTACACCTTC.

The CDR3 is CASSQEGMTDTQYF. DNA for the CDR3: TGCGCCAGCAGCCAAGAAGGAATGACAGATACGCAGTATTTT. The chain recombines TRBV4-3 with TRBJ2-3; D not resolved. Germline CDR1 and CDR2: LGHNA and YSLEER. This CDR3 has 14 residues. The germline V and J ends were trimmed by 0 bases and 3 bases, with 7 bases remaining between them.

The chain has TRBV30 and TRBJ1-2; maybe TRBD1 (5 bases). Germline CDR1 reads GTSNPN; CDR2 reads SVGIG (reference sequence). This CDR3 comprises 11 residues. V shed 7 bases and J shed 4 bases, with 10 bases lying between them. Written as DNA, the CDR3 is TGTGCCTCCAGGGACCGCTATGGCTACACCTTC. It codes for CASRDRYGYTF.

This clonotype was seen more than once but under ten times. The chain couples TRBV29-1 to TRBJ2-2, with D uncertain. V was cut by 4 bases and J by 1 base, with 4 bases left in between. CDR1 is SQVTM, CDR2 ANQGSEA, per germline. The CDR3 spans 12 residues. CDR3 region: CSVGRNTGELFF. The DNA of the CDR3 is TGCAGCGTTGGGCGGAACACCGGGGAGCTGTTTTTT.

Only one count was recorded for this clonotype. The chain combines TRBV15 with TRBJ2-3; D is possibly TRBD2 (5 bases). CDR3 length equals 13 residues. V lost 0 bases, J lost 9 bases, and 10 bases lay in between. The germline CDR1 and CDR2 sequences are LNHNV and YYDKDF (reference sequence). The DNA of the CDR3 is TGTGCCACCAGCAGAGATACGACGGGAACGCAGTATTTT. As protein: CATSRDTTGTQYF. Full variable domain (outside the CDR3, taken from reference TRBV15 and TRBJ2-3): DAMVIQNPRYQVTQFGKPVTLSCSQTLNHNVMYWYQQKSSQAPKLLFHYYDKDFNNEADTPDNFQSRRPNTSFCFLDIRSPGLGDTAMYLCATSRDTTGTQYFGPGTRLTVL.

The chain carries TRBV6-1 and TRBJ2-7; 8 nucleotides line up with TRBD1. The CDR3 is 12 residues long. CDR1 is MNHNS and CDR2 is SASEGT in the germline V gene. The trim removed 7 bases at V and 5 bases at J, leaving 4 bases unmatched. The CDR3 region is CASTGQVDEQYF. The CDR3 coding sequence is TGTGCCAGCACGGGACAGGTAGACGAGCAGTACTTC.

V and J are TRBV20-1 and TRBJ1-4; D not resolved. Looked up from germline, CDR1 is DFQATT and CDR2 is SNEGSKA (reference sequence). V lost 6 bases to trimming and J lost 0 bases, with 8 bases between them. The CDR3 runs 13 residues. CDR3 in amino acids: CSASPSTNEKLFF. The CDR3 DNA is TGCAGTGCAAGCCCCTCAACTAATGAAAAACTGTTTTTT.